The subject of this entry is one T cell receptor (beta chain). This entry belongs to a study of cytotoxic CD8 clonotypes in ibrutinib-treated CLL. With sequencing, the targeted depth ranged from 1 in 200,000 to 1 in 1 million T cells. Assay used: immunoSEQ multiplex PCR; TCRdb lists only in-frame clones, some missing. The table lists roughly 250,000 clones, 70% of them singletons. CDR3 length: 17 residues. Trimming took 5 bases from V and 5 from J; bases not matched to a gene: 10. Germline assignment: CDR1 SGHNT and CDR2 YENEEA. Sample: PBMCs, taken after 24 months of ibrutinib treatment. The J gene is TRBJ2-7, the V gene TRBV11-3; TRBD2 agrees at 15 bases. The clonotype comes from a human donor with chronic lymphocytic leukemia. The CDR3 reads CASSLRPGLAGGHEQYF. The CDR3 bases are TGTGCCAGCAGCCTACGTCCGGGACTAGCGGGAGGTCACGAGCAGTACTTC. The variable domain in full, with the rest retrieved from reference TRBV11-3 and TRBJ2-7, is EAGVVQSPRYKIIEKKQPVAFWCNPISGHNTLYWYLQNLGQGPELLIRYENEEAVDDSQLPKDRFSAERLKGVDSTLKIQPAELGDSAVYLCASSLRPGLAGGHEQYFGPGTRLTVT.